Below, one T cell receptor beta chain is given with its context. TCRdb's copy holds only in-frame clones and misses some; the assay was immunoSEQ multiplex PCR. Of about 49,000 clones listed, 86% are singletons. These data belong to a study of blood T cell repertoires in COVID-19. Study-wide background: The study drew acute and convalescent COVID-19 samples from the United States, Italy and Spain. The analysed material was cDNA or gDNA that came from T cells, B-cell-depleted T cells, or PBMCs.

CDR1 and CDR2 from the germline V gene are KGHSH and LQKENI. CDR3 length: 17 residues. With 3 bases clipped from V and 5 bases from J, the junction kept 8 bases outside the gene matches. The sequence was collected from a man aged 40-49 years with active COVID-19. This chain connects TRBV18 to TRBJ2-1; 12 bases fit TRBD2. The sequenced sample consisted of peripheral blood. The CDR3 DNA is TGTGCCAGCTCACCGCGAAGACTAGCGGGAGCGGACAATGAGCAGTTCTTC. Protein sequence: CASSPRRLAGADNEQFF.